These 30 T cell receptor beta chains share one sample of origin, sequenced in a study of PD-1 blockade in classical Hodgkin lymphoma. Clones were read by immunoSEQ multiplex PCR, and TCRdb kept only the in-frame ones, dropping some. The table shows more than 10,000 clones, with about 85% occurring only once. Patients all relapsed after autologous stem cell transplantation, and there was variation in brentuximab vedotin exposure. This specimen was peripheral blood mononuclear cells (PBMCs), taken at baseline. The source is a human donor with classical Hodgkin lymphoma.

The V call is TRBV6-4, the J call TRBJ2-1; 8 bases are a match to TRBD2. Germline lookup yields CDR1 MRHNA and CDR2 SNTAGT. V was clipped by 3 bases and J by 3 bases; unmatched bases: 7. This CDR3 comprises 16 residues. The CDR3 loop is CASSDHSGTSYNEQFF. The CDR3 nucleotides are TGTGCCAGCAGTGATCACTCCGGGACTAGCTACAATGAGCAGTTCTTC.

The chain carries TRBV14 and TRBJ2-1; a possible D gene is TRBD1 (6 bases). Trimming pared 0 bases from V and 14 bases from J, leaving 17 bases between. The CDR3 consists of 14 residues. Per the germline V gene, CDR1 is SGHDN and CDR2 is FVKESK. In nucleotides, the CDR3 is TGTGCCAGCAGCCAAGATTTCAGGGGCTCGCAAAAGTTCTTC. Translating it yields CASSQDFRGSQKFF.

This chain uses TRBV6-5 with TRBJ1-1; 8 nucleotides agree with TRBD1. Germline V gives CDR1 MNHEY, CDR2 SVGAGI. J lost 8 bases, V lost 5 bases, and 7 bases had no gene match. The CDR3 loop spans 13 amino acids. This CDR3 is CASSPVTGGEAFF. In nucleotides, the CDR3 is TGTGCCAGCAGTCCGGTTACAGGGGGAGAAGCTTTCTTT.

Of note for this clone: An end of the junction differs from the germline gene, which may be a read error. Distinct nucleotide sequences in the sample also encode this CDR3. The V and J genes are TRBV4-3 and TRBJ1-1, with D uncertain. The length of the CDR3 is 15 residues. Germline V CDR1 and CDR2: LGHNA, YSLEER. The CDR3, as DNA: TGCGCCAGCAGCCAAGAAGCTGGGTTGAACACTGAAGCTTTTTTT. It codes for CASSQEAGLNTEAFF.

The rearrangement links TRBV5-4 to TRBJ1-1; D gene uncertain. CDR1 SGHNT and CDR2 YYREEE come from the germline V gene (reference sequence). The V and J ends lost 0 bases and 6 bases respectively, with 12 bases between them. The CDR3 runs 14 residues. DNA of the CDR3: TGTGCCAGCAGCTTGGGAGTGAGTCTGGCTGAAGCTTTCTTT. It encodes CASSLGVSLAEAFF. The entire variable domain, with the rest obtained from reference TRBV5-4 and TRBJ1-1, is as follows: ETGVTQSPTHLIKTRGQQVTLRCSSQSGHNTVSWYQQALGQGPQFIFQYYREEENGRGNFPPRFSGLQFPNYSSELNVNALELDDSALYLCASSLGVSLAEAFFGQGTRLTVV.

This CDR3 is CASSVEVAVDSPLHF. The CDR3 DNA is TGTGCCAGCAGCGTAGAGGTCGCAGTGGATTCACCCCTCCACTTT. The V gene is TRBV9, the J gene TRBJ1-6, with D hard to call. The CDR3 is 15 amino acids. V gave up 0 bases and J gave up 8 bases, with 12 bases separating them. Germline CDR1 is SGDLS and CDR2 is YYNGEE.

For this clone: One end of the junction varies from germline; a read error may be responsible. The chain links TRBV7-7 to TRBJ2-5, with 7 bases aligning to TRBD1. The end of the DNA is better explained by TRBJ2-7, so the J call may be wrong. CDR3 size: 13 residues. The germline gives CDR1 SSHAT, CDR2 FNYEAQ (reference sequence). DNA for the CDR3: TGTGCTAGCAGCTTCGGACAGGACTACGAGCAGTACTTC. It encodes CASSFGQDYEQYF.

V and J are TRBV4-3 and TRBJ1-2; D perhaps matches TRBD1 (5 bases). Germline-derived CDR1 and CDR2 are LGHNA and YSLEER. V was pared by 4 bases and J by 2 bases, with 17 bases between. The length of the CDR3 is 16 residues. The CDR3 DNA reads TGCGCCAGCAGCCGGCAAGGAGCAGGGAGGAACTATGGCTACACCTTC. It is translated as CASSRQGAGRNYGYTF.

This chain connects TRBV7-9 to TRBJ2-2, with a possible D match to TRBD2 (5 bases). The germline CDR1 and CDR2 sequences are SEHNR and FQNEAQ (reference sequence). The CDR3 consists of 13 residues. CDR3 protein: CATGRLNTGELFF. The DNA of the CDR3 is TGTGCTACGGGCAGACTAAACACCGGGGAGCTGTTTTTT.

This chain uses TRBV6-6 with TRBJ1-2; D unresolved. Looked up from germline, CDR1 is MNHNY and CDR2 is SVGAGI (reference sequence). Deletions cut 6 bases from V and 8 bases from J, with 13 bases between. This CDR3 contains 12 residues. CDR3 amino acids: CASSLESGGYTF. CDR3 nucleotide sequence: TGTGCCAGCAGCCTCGAATCGGGCGGCTACACCTTC.

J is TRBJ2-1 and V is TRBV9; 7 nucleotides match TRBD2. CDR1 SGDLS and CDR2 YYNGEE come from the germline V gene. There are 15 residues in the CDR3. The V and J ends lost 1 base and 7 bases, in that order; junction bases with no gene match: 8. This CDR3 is CASSVTAGSQNEQFF. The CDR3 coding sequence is TGTGCCAGCAGCGTAACAGCGGGAAGTCAGAATGAGCAGTTCTTC.

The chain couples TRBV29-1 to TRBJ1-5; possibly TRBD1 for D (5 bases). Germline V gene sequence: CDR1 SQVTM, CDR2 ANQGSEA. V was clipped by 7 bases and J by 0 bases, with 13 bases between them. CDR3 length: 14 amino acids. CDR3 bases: TGCAGCGCCTGGGACTCCCGTAGCAATCAGCCCCAGCATTTT. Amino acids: CSAWDSRSNQPQHF.

CDR3 amino acids: CASSGTGNWNQPQHF. The CDR3 nucleotides are TGTGCCAGCAGCGGGACAGGGAATTGGAATCAGCCCCAGCATTTT. The chain joins TRBV6-1 to TRBJ1-5; TRBD1 aligns across 9 bases. V was pared by 6 bases and J by 4 bases, with 7 bases of the junction left unmatched. The germline V gene has CDR1 MNHNS and CDR2 SASEGT. The CDR3 extends over 15 amino acids.

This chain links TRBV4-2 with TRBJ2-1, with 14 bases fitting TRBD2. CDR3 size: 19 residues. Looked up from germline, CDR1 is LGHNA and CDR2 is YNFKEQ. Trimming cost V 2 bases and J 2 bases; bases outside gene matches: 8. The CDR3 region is CASSQHGLAGGIAYNEQFF. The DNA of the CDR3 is TGTGCCAGCAGCCAACATGGACTAGCGGGGGGTATCGCCTACAATGAGCAGTTCTTC.

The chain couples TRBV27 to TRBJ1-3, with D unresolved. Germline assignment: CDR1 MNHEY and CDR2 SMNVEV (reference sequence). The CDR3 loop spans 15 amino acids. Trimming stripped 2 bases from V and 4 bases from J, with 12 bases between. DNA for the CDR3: TGTGCCAGCAGTTTAATGCCGGGGAACGGAAACACCATATATTTT. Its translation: CASSLMPGNGNTIYF.

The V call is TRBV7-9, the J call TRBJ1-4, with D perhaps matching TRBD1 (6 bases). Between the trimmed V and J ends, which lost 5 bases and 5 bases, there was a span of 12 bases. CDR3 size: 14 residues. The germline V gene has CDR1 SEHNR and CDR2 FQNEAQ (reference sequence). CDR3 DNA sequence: TGTGCCAGCAGCCTCCGGGGGCTCAATGAAAAACTGTTTTTT. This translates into CASSLRGLNEKLFF.

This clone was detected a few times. The CDR3 nucleotides read TGTGCCGCTCGGGACCTTATAGAGCAGTACTTC. Protein sequence: CAARDLIEQYF. The chain employs TRBV10-3 and TRBJ2-7; the D gene could be TRBD1 or TRBD2 (5 bases each). Trimming shortened V by 11 bases and J by 7 bases, and 15 bases separated the two germline ends. Germline V gene data show CDR1 as ENHRY and CDR2 as SYGVKD. The CDR3 sequence is 11 residues long.

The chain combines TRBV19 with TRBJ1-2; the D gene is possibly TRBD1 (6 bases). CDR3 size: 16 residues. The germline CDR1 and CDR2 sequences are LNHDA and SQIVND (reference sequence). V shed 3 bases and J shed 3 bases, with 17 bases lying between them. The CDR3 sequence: CASSIGTSSAHYGYTF. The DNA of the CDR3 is TGTGCCAGTAGTATCGGGACAAGCTCAGCCCACTATGGCTACACCTTC. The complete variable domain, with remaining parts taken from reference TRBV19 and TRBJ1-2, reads DGGITQSPKYLFRKEGQNVTLSCEQNLNHDAMYWYRQDPGQGLRLIYYSQIVNDFQKGDIAEGYSVSREKKESFPLTVTSAQKNPTAFYLCASSIGTSSAHYGYTFGSGTRLTVV.

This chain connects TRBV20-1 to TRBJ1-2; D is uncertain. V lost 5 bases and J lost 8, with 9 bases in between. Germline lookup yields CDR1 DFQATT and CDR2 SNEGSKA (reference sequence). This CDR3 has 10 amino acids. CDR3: CSASGGGYTF. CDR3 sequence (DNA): TGCAGTGCTTCCGGAGGAGGCTACACCTTC.

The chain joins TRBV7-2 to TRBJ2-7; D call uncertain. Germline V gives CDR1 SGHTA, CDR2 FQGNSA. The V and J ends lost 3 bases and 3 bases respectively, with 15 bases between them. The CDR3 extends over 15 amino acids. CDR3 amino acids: CASSFSWQAHYEQYF. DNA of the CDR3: TGTGCCAGCAGCTTTTCTTGGCAGGCTCACTACGAGCAGTACTTC.

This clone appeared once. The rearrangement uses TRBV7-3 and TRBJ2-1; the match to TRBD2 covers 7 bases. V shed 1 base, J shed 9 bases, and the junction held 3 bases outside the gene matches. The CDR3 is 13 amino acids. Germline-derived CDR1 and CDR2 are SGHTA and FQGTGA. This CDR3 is CASSLNPGGEQFF. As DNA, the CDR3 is TGTGCCAGCAGCTTAAATCCGGGGGGTGAGCAGTTCTTC.

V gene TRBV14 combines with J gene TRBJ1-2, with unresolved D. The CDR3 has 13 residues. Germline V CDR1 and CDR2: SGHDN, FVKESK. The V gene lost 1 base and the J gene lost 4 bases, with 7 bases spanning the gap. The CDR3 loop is CASSQGISYGYTF. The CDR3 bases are TGTGCCAGCAGCCAAGGAATAAGCTATGGCTACACCTTC.

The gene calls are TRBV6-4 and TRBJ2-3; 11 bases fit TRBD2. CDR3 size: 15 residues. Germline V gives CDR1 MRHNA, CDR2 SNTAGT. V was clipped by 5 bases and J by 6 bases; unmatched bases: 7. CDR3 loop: CASSPLAGGADTQYF. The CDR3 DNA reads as TGTGCCAGCAGTCCCCTAGCGGGAGGAGCGGATACGCAGTATTTT.

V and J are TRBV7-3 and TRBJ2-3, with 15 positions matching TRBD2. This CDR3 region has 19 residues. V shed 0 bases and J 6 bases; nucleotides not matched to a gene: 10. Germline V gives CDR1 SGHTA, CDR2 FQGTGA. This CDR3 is CASSLTPWTSGGAMDTQYF. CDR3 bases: TGTGCCAGCAGCTTAACCCCCTGGACTAGCGGGGGGGCCATGGATACGCAGTATTTT.

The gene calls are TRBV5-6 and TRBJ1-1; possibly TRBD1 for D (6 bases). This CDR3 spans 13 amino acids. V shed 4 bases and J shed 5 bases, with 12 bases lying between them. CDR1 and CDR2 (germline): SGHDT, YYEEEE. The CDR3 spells CASSAGVGTEAFF. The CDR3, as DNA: TGTGCCAGCAGCGCAGGGGTAGGGACTGAAGCTTTCTTT.

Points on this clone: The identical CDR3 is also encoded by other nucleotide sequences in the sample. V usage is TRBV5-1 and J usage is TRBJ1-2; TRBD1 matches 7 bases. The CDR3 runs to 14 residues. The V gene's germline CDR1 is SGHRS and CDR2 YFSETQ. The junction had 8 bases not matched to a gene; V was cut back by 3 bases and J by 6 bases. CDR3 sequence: CASSSAGGADGYTF. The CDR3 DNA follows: TGCGCCAGCAGCTCGGCAGGGGGGGCGGATGGCTACACCTTC.

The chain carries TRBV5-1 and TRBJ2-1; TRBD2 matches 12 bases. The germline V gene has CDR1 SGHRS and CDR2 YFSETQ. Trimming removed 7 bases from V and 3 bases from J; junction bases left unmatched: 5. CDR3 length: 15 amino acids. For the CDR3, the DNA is TGCGCCAGCCGCCGACTAGCGGGAGACTACAATGAGCAGTTCTTC. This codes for CASRRLAGDYNEQFF. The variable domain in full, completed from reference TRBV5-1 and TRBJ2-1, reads KAGVTQTPRYLIKTRGQQVTLSCSPISGHRSVSWYQQTPGQGLQFLFEYFSETQRNKGNFPGRFSGRQFSNSRSEMNVSTLELGDSALYLCASRRLAGDYNEQFFGPGTRLTVL.

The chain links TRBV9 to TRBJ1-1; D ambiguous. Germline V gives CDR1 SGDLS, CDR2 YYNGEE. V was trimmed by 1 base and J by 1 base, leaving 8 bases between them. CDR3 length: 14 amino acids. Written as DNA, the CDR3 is TGTGCCAGCAGCGTAACGGGGTCGAACACTGAAGCTTTCTTT. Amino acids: CASSVTGSNTEAFF. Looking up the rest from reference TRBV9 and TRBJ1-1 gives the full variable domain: DSGVTQTPKHLITATGQRVTLRCSPRSGDLSVYWYQQSLDQGLQFLIQYYNGEERAKGNILERFSAQQFPDLHSELNLSSLELGDSALYFCASSVTGSNTEAFFGQGTRLTVV.

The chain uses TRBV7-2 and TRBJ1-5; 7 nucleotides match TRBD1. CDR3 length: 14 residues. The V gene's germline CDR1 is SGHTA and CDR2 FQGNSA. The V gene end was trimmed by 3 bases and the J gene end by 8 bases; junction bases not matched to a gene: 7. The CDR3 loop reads CASSFNRGKEPQHF. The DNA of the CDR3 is TGTGCCAGCAGCTTTAACAGGGGAAAGGAGCCCCAGCATTTT.

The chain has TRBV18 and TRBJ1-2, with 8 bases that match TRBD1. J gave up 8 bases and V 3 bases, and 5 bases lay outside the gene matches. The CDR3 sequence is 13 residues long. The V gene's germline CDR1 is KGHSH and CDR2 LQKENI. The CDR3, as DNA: TGTGCCAGCTCACCGGACAGGGAAGGAGGCTACACCTTC. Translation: CASSPDREGGYTF. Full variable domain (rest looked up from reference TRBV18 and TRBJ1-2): NAGVMQNPRHLVRRRGQEARLRCSPMKGHSHVYWYRQLPEEGLKFMVYLQKENIIDESGMPKERFSAEFPKEGPSILRIQQVVRGDSAAYFCASSPDREGGYTFGSGTRLTVV.